This TCR beta chain came from a study of blood T cell repertoires in COVID-19. Study at large: Spain, Italy and the United States supplied samples that represented acute and convalescent COVID-19.

CDR1 is GTSNPN and CDR2 is SVGIG in the germline V gene (reference sequence). CDR3 length: 18 amino acids. The V and J ends lost 0 bases and 0 bases, in that order; junction bases with no gene match: 14. Generated by immunoSEQ multiplex PCR, the TCRdb table keeps only in-frame clones and is missing some. The table shows approximately 300,000 clones, with 88% occurring only once. The sample consisted of peripheral blood. This TCR was sampled from a woman in her twenties or thirties with COVID-19, enrolled during active disease. The chain recombines TRBV30 with TRBJ2-7, with 7 bases matching TRBD1. CDR3 in amino acids: CAWSVWGRTTGSSYEQYF. The CDR3 nucleotides are TGTGCCTGGAGTGTATGGGGTAGAACGACAGGGAGCTCCTACGAGCAGTACTTC.